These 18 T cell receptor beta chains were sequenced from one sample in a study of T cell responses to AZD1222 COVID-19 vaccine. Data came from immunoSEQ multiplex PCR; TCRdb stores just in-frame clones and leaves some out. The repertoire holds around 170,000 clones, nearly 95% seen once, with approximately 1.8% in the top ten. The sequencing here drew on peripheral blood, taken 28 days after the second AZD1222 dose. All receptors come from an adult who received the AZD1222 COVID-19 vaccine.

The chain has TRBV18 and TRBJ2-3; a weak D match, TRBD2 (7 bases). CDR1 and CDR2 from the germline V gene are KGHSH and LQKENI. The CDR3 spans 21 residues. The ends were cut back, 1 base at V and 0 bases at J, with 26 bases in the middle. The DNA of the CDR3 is TGTGCCAGCTCACCACGATTAGGAGGGGGGGACCGTCTCCTTAGCACAGATACGCAGTATTTT. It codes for CASSPRLGGGDRLLSTDTQYF.

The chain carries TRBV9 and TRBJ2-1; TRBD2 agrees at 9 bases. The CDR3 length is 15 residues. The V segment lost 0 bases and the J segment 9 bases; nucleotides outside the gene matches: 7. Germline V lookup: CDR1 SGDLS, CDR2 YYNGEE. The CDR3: CASSVVAGVPSEQFF. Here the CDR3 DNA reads TGTGCCAGCAGCGTAGTAGCGGGAGTACCGAGTGAGCAGTTCTTC.

DNA for the CDR3: TGTGCCACCAGCAGGCCCGGCAGGCAGAACACTGAAGCTTTCTTT. Amino acids: CATSRPGRQNTEAFF. The J gene is TRBJ1-1, the V gene TRBV15; D is uncertain. The CDR3 runs to 15 residues. The V end was cut by 3 bases, the J end by 1 base, with 12 bases between. Germline loops: CDR1 LNHNV, CDR2 YYDKDF (reference sequence). Combining the CDR3 with reference TRBV15 and TRBJ1-1 gives the whole variable domain DAMVIQNPRYQVTQFGKPVTLSCSQTLNHNVMYWYQQKSSQAPKLLFHYYDKDFNNEADTPDNFQSRRPNTSFCFLDIRSPGLGDTAMYLCATSRPGRQNTEAFFGQGTRLTVV.

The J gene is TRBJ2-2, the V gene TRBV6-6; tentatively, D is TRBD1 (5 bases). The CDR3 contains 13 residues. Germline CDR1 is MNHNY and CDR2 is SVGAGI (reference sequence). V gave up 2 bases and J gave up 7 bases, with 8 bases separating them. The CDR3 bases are TGTGCCAGCAGTTACGAAGGGGTCGGGGAGCTGTTTTTT. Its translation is CASSYEGVGELFF.

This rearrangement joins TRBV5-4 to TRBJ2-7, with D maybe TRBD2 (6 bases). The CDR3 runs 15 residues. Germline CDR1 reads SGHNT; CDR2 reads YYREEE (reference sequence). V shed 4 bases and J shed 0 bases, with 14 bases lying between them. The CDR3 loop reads CASSPGVADSYEQYF. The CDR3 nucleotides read TGTGCCAGCAGCCCGGGAGTCGCTGACTCCTACGAGCAGTACTTC.

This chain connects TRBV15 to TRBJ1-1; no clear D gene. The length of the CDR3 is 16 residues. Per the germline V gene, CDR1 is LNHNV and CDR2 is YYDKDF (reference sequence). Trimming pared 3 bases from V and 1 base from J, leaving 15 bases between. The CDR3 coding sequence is TGTGCCACCAGCAGGGGATTTCCCCTCTCGAACACTGAAGCTTTCTTT. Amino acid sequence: CATSRGFPLSNTEAFF.

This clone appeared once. The CDR3: CATQGAQHTEAFF. CDR3 DNA sequence: TGTGCCACACAGGGGGCGCAGCACACTGAAGCTTTCTTT. The chain has TRBV19 and TRBJ1-1, with TRBD1 identical over 9 bases. Per germline, CDR1 LNHDA and CDR2 SQIVND (reference sequence). This CDR3 is 13 amino acids long. J was trimmed by 3 bases and V by 10 bases; bases with no gene match: 6.

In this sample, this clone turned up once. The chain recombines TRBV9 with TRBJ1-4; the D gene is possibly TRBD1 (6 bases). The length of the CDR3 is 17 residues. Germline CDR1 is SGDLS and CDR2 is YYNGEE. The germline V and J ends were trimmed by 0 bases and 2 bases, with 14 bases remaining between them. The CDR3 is CASSVGDYRVTNEKLFF. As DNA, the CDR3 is TGTGCCAGCAGCGTAGGGGACTACAGGGTGACTAATGAAAAACTGTTTTTT.

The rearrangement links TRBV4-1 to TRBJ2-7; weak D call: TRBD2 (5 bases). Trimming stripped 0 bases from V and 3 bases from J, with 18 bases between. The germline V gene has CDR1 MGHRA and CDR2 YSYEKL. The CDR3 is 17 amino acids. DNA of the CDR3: TGCGCCAGCAGCCAAGAAGTCGGACTGCTACCCATCTACGAGCAGTACTTC. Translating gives CASSQEVGLLPIYEQYF.

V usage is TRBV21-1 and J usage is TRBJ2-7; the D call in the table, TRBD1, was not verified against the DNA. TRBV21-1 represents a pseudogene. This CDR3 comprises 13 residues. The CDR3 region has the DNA TGTGCCAGCAGCAAACTGAACAGCTACGAGCAGTACTTC. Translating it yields CASSKLNSYEQYF.

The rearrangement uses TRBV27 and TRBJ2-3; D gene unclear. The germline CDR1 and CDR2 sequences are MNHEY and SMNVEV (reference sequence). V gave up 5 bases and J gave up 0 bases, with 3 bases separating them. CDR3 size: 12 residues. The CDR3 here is CASSRSTDTQYF. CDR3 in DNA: TGTGCCAGCAGTCGCAGCACAGATACGCAGTATTTT.

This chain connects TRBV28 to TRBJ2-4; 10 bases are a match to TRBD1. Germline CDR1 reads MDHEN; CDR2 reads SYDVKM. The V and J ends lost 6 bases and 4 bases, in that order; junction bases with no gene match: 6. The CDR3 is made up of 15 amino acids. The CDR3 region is CASRGSGQGKNIQYF. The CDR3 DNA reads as TGTGCCAGCAGGGGGTCGGGACAGGGGAAAAACATTCAGTACTTC.

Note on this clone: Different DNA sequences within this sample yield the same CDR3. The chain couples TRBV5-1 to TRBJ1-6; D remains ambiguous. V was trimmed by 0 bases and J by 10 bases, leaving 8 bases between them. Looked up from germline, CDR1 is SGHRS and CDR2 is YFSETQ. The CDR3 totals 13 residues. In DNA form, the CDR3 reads TGCGCCAGCAGCTTGGCTGGTCGGTCACCCCTCCACTTT. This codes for CASSLAGRSPLHF.

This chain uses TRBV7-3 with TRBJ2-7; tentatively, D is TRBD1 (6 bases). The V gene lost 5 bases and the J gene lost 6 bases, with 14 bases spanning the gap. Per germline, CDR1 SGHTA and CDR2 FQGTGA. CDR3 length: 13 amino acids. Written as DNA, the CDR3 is TGTGCCAGCAGCCAGGACAGTTTTGGCGAGCAGTACTTC. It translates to CASSQDSFGEQYF.

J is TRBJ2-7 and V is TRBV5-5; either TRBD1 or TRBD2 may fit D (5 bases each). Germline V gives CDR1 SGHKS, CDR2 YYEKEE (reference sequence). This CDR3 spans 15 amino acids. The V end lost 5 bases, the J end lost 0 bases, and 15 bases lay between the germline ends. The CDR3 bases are TGTGCCAGCAGTTTTGGGTGGGACGGCTCCTACGAGCAGTACTTC. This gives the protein CASSFGWDGSYEQYF. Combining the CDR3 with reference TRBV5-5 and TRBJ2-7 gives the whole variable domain DAGVTQSPTHLIKTRGQQVTLRCSPISGHKSVSWYQQVLGQGPQFIFQYYEKEERGRGNFPDRFSARQFPNYSSELNVNALLLGDSALYLCASSFGWDGSYEQYFGPGTRLTVT.

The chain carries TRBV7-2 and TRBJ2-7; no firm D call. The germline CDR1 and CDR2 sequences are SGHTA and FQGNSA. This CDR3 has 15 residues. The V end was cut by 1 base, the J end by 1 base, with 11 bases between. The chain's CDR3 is CASSLESSRSYEQYF. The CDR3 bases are TGTGCCAGCAGCTTAGAATCAAGCAGGTCCTACGAGCAGTACTTC.

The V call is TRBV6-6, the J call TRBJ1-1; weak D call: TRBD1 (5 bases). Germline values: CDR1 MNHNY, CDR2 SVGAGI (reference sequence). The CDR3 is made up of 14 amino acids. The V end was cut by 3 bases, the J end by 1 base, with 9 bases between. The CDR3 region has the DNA TGTGCCAGCAGTTATGGTGGGGGGAACACTGAAGCTTTCTTT. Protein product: CASSYGGGNTEAFF.

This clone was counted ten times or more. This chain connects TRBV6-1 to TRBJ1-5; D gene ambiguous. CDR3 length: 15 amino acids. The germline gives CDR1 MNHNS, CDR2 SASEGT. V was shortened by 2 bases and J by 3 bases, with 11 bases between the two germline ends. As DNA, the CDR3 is TGTGCCAGCAGTGAATCCGACGAAAACAATCAGCCCCAGCATTTT. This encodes CASSESDENNQPQHF.